This T cell receptor beta chain came from a study of OX40 agonist ivuxolimab in advanced cancers. About the research overall: Those treated in dose escalation had hepatocellular carcinoma, melanoma, renal cell cancer or head and neck cancer. Overall study findings and caveats: In the 0.1 to 3.0 mg/kg range, CD4+ and CD8+ blood T cells had expanded clonally by week 6.

As to this clone: What it binds is unknown.

Only in-frame clones appear in the TCRdb table, and some are missing; sequencing was by immunoSEQ multiplex PCR. The sample has 40,000 to 60,000 clones, 80% to 95% seen once. V lost 4 bases and J lost 2, with 5 bases in between. The CDR3 length is 12 residues. Germline loops: CDR1 MNHEY, CDR2 SVGAGI. The material was CD4+ or CD8+ T cells sorted from blood, obtained in a trial of the OX40 agonist ivuxolimab. The receptor was isolated from an adult with an advanced solid tumor such as melanoma, head and neck, liver or kidney cancer. V is TRBV6-5 and J is TRBJ2-5, with D hard to call. CDR3 DNA: TGTGCCAGCAGTTCTTTTCAAGAGACCCAGTACTTC. Residues: CASSSFQETQYF.